This T cell receptor (beta chain) appears in the sequencing data of a study of T cell changes during pregnancy in multiple sclerosis. V was cut by 0 bases and J by 7 bases, with 12 bases left in between. CDR1 and CDR2 from the germline V gene are SGHDN and FVKESK. The CDR3 runs to 14 residues. Generated by immunoSEQ multiplex PCR, the TCRdb table keeps only in-frame clones and is missing some. In the table there are 98,000 or so clones, approximately 93% of which are singletons. The sequence was obtained from a female donor with multiple sclerosis, enrolled in a pregnancy study. This chain links TRBV14 with TRBJ1-1; weak D call: TRBD1 (5 bases). The material sequenced was peripheral blood, taken after pregnancy. The CDR3 sequence is CASSQEPQGSEAFF. CDR3 DNA: TGTGCCAGCAGCCAAGAACCGCAGGGCAGTGAAGCTTTCTTT.